This T cell receptor beta chain was recovered during a study of T-cell reconstitution after alpha-beta-depleted transplantation in children. Study outcomes and limitations: Reportedly, alpha-beta T cells present about two months post-transplant originated from several hundred expanded clones of graft origin. Where some patients showed high TCRbeta diversity at day 60, it came from recipient T cells and thymic progenitors that had survived. At the one-year point after transplant, T-cell counts and TCRbeta diversity were found to come mostly from T cells that had been newly produced.

For TCRbeta, the library was prepared with unique molecular identifiers. One entry per CDR3 protein results from TCRdb running MiXCR on the PCR reads. Here the sample spans about 870,000 distinct CDR3 sequences, 15% to 20% being singletons. The CDR3 is made up of 13 amino acids. From germline, CDR1 is SGHAT and CDR2 FQNNGV. In regard to this clonotype: No antigen is known for it. The junction departs from germline at one end; a sequencing error may be responsible.

The chain employs TRBV11-2 and TRBJ2-7; D call uncertain. This specimen consisted of PBMCs, mostly from graft donor cells, obtained 360 days after TCRalphabeta/CD19-depleted stem cell transplant. This TCR came from a male patient aged 10 to 17 who had a stem cell transplant for acute lymphoblastic leukemia, so the T cells may come from the graft donor. The CDR3 DNA is TGTGCCAGCAGCCCAGACCCCTCCTTCGAGCAGTACTTC. It specifies CASSPDPSFEQYF.